Each of the 28 T cell receptor beta chains below was sequenced from the same sample in a study of early T cells in non-severe SARS-CoV-2 infection. Via MiXCR, TCRdb re-called the 5' RACE reads, giving one row per CDR3 protein. The table includes tens of thousands of distinct CDR3 sequences, roughly 9% detected once. Here the sequenced sample was whole blood, taken at baseline. These receptors originate from an adult who was a healthcare worker with PCR-confirmed SARS-CoV-2 infection or an uninfected control (not recorded which).

This chain uses TRBV6-2 or TRBV6-3 with TRBJ2-4; 12 nucleotides agree with TRBD2. CDR3 length: 17 amino acids. Germline CDR1 and CDR2: MNHEY and SVGEGT. With 6 bases clipped from V and 3 bases from J, the junction kept 9 bases outside the gene matches. The CDR3 region is CASSYGLAGLGKNIQYF. The CDR3 bases are TGTGCCAGCAGCTATGGACTAGCGGGATTAGGCAAAAACATTCAGTACTTC.

The CDR3 sequence: CASSFGTSGRSNTDTQYF. The CDR3 DNA reads TGCGCCAGCAGCTTCGGGACTAGCGGGAGGAGTAACACAGATACGCAGTATTTT. The J gene is TRBJ2-3, the V gene TRBV4-3, with 15 bases matching TRBD2. Germline assignment: CDR1 LGHNA and CDR2 YSLEER. V lost 5 bases, J lost 2 bases, and 8 bases stayed unmatched. The CDR3 is 18 amino acids.

This clonotype was observed a few times. The chain uses TRBV12-3 or TRBV12-4 and TRBJ2-1; D gene ambiguous. V was shortened by 3 bases and J by 0 bases, with 9 bases between the two germline ends. The CDR3 runs to 15 residues. This CDR3 reads CASSFQTRSYNEQFF. DNA for the CDR3: TGTGCCAGCAGTTTCCAGACGCGCTCCTACAATGAGCAGTTCTTC.

This clonotype came up many times. The genes are TRBV7-2 and TRBJ2-7, with TRBD2 matching 10 bases. V was clipped by 4 bases and J by 2 bases; unmatched bases: 5. The germline CDR1 and CDR2 sequences are SGHTA and FQGNSA. The CDR3 has 15 amino acids. CDR3 region: CASSWGTSATYEQYF. The DNA of the CDR3 is TGTGCCAGCAGCTGGGGGACTAGCGCCACCTACGAGCAGTACTTC.

This clonotype was picked up a small number of times. This rearrangement joins TRBV12-3 or TRBV12-4 to TRBJ2-7, with no clear D. This CDR3 is 19 amino acids long. Trimming stripped 1 base from V and 5 bases from J, with 27 bases between. CDR3 in amino acids: CASSLGLTVTGYLSDEQYF. CDR3 sequence (DNA): TGTGCCAGCAGTTTAGGGCTGACCGTTACGGGTTACTTGTCCGACGAGCAGTACTTC.

This clonotype was detected ten times or more. The chain links TRBV6-2 or TRBV6-3 to TRBJ1-1; D is perhaps TRBD1 (5 bases). V was clipped by 2 bases and J by 7 bases, with 8 bases between them. The CDR3 is made up of 12 amino acids. The germline V gene encodes CDR1 MNHEY and CDR2 SVGEGT. DNA of the CDR3: TGTGCCAGCAGTTACGGTGACAGTGAAGCTTTCTTT. Translation: CASSYGDSEAFF.

This chain connects TRBV7-9 to TRBJ2-5; TRBD2 is a possible D gene (6 bases). The germline V gene has CDR1 SEHNR and CDR2 FQNEAQ (reference sequence). V dropped 5 bases and J dropped 1 base, with 23 bases sitting between them. This CDR3 is built from 18 residues. The CDR3 sequence is CASSPMFGKRASQETQYF. The CDR3 nucleotides read TGTGCCAGCAGCCCCATGTTCGGAAAGCGGGCGAGCCAAGAGACCCAGTACTTC.

This clonotype has more than one count but fewer than ten. The chain uses TRBV5-6 and TRBJ2-6; possibly TRBD1 or TRBD2 for D (5 bases each). V lost 9 bases and J 0 bases, leaving 13 bases between the germline ends. Germline loops: CDR1 SGHDT, CDR2 YYEEEE. The CDR3 is 15 residues long. CDR3 amino acids: CATGDGDSGANVLTF. The DNA for the CDR3 is TGTGCCACCGGGGACGGAGACTCTGGGGCCAACGTCCTGACTTTC.

This clonotype was counted at least ten times. This chain connects TRBV4-1 to TRBJ1-2; tentative D call: TRBD1 (6 bases). The ends were cut back, 0 bases at V and 4 bases at J, with 12 bases in the middle. CDR3 length equals 15 residues. Germline CDR1 MGHRA, CDR2 YSYEKL. CDR3 coding DNA: TGCGCCAGCAGCCAAGATAGGGGGTCGGTCTATGGCTACACCTTC. Encoded protein: CASSQDRGSVYGYTF.

This clonotype was observed at least ten times. The V call is TRBV5-6, the J call TRBJ2-1; D gene uncertain. Germline V gene sequence: CDR1 SGHDT, CDR2 YYEEEE. The V gene lost 1 base and the J gene lost 0 bases, with 11 bases spanning the gap. The CDR3 has 16 residues. The CDR3 DNA follows: TGTGCCAGCAGCTTGCGCGGAAGGAGCTCCTACAATGAGCAGTTCTTC. Protein product: CASSLRGRSSYNEQFF.

The chain links TRBV9 to TRBJ1-2; 7 bases agree with TRBD1. V was clipped by 4 bases and J by 0 bases; unmatched bases: 6. Germline lookup yields CDR1 SGDLS and CDR2 YYNGEE. The CDR3 covers 15 residues. In DNA, the CDR3 is TGTGCCAGCAGCCCGCGGGACAGCCCTAACTATGGCTACACCTTC. Protein: CASSPRDSPNYGYTF.

This clonotype was counted at least ten times. This chain links TRBV7-2 with TRBJ2-7, with TRBD2 matching 9 bases. This CDR3 has 17 amino acids. With V trimmed by 5 bases and J by 4 bases, 15 bases remained unmatched. CDR1 is SGHTA and CDR2 is FQGNSA in the germline V gene. The DNA for the CDR3 is TGTGCCAGCAGCCGTATTTACGGTCTAGCGGGGTCTTACGAGCAGTACTTC. This codes for CASSRIYGLAGSYEQYF.

The chain uses TRBV24-1 and TRBJ2-1; TRBD1 matches at 11 bases. J gave up 5 bases and V 4 bases, and 6 bases lay outside the gene matches. The germline V gene has CDR1 KGHDR and CDR2 SFDVKD. The CDR3 is made up of 16 amino acids. CDR3 sequence (DNA): TGTGCCACCAGTGAGTCGGACAGGGGGCGGAACAATGAGCAGTTCTTC. Translated, it gives CATSESDRGRNNEQFF.

This clonotype was recorded many times. This chain connects TRBV5-6 to TRBJ2-1, with 10 nucleotides matching TRBD1. From germline, CDR1 is SGHDT and CDR2 YYEEEE. The CDR3 extends over 16 amino acids. The J segment lost 4 bases and the V segment lost 4 bases, leaving 8 bases of the junction unmatched. The CDR3 is CASSLQTGGLYNEQFF. CDR3 in DNA: TGTGCCAGCAGCCTCCAGACAGGGGGCTTGTACAATGAGCAGTTCTTC.

This chain links TRBV20-1 with TRBJ1-2; D possibly corresponds to TRBD1 (6 bases). CDR3 length: 13 residues. Germline CDR1 is DFQATT and CDR2 is SNEGSKA (reference sequence). V gave up 0 bases and J gave up 6 bases, with 11 bases separating them. In nucleotides, the CDR3 is TGCAGTGCTAGAGACGGCTCAGGGGATGGCTACACCTTC. As protein: CSARDGSGDGYTF.

The rearrangement uses TRBV30 and TRBJ1-1; D is unclear. V shed 0 bases and J shed 7 bases, with 12 bases lying between them. The germline gives CDR1 GTSNPN, CDR2 SVGIG (reference sequence). The CDR3 has 13 amino acids. The CDR3 DNA reads as TGTGCCTGGAGTGTAAACAGACTCCTTGAAGCTTTCTTT. Translating it yields CAWSVNRLLEAFF.

This clonotype was counted many times. J is TRBJ1-1 and V is TRBV20-1; 9 nucleotides match TRBD1. The CDR3 is 14 amino acids. Germline CDR1 and CDR2: DFQATT and SNEGSKA (reference sequence). The V gene end was trimmed by 3 bases and the J gene end by 4 bases; junction bases not matched to a gene: 6. CDR3 nucleotide sequence: TGCAGTGCTAGCGAGACGACAGGGGGCACTGAAGCTTTCTTT. Its translation: CSASETTGGTEAFF.

This clonotype was picked up many times. J is TRBJ2-3 and V is TRBV27; the D call may be TRBD1 or TRBD2 (5 bases each). V was trimmed by 3 bases and J by 0 bases, leaving 10 bases between them. Per the germline V gene, CDR1 is MNHEY and CDR2 is SMNVEV (reference sequence). This CDR3 has 15 amino acids. CDR3 in DNA: TGTGCCAGCAGTTTTCGGGACCCGAGCACAGATACGCAGTATTTT. This translates into CASSFRDPSTDTQYF.

The sample holds a few counts of this clonotype. The genes are TRBV18 and TRBJ2-5; 10 bases map to TRBD1. In germline, CDR1 is KGHSH, CDR2 LQKENI. The CDR3 consists of 15 residues. Trimming at V came to 2 bases and at J to 4 bases, leaving 4 bases not matched to a gene. DNA of the CDR3: TGTGCCAGCTCACCAGGGACAGGGGAGGCAGAGACCCAGTACTTC. It is translated as CASSPGTGEAETQYF.

V is TRBV7-8 and J is TRBJ2-1; 8 nucleotides agree with TRBD2. This CDR3 is built from 17 residues. Trimming at V came to 2 bases and at J to 8 bases, leaving 14 bases not matched to a gene. Per germline, CDR1 SGHVS and CDR2 FQNEAQ. The CDR3 reads CASSLRLGRAIGDEQFF. DNA for the CDR3: TGTGCCAGCAGCTTACGCCTCGGGAGGGCCATCGGGGATGAGCAGTTCTTC. The variable domain in full, completed from reference TRBV7-8 and TRBJ2-1, reads GAGVSQSPRYKVAKRGQDVALRCDPISGHVSLFWYQQALGQGPEFLTYFQNEAQLDKSGLPSDRFFAERPEGSVSTLKIQRTQQEDSAVYLCASSLRLGRAIGDEQFFGPGTRLTVL.

This clonotype was counted a few times. This sequence joins TRBV5-1 and TRBJ1-1; D not resolved. Germline-derived CDR1 and CDR2 are SGHRS and YFSETQ. The CDR3 is 15 amino acids. The germline V and J ends were trimmed by 4 bases and 11 bases, with 24 bases remaining between them. The CDR3 DNA follows: TGCGCCAGCAGCCCTAGCTCGGGCATTCCTTCGTGGGCTTTCTTT. This gives the protein CASSPSSGIPSWAFF.

This clonotype was detected ten times or more. V is TRBV11-2 and J is TRBJ2-7; no clear D. The V end was cut by 0 bases, the J end by 6 bases, with 3 bases between. Germline V gene lookup returns CDR1 SGHAT and CDR2 FQNNGV. The CDR3 has 11 residues. CDR3 nucleotides: TGTGCCAGCAGCTTAGAGTTCGAGCAGTACTTC. Protein product: CASSLEFEQYF.

J is TRBJ1-4 and V is TRBV6-2 or TRBV6-3; maybe TRBD1 (5 bases). The CDR3 runs 10 residues. Trimming pared 10 bases from V and 8 bases from J, leaving 8 bases between. CDR1 and CDR2 (germline): MNHEY, SVGEGT. Here the CDR3 reads CATGTEKLFF. CDR3 DNA: TGTGCCACCGGGACCGAAAAACTGTTTTTT.

This clonotype was seen at least ten times. The chain's CDR3 is CATKGEGYEQYF. CDR3 nucleotides: TGTGCCACGAAGGGGGAGGGATACGAGCAGTACTTC. V and J are TRBV12-3 or TRBV12-4 and TRBJ2-7; tentative D call: TRBD2 (7 bases). The CDR3 extends over 12 amino acids. Trimming stripped 10 bases from V and 4 bases from J, with 14 bases between.

The gene calls are TRBV11-2 and TRBJ2-4; D not certain. CDR1 and CDR2 (germline): SGHAT, FQNNGV. V lost 5 bases and J 4 bases, leaving 6 bases between the germline ends. The CDR3 contains 12 residues. In nucleotides, the CDR3 is TGTGCCAGCAGCGCTCTGAAAAACATTCAGTACTTC. This encodes CASSALKNIQYF.

The chain is built from TRBV20-1 and TRBJ2-7; a possible D gene is TRBD2 (6 bases). Between the trimmed V and J ends, which lost 3 bases and 0 bases, there was a span of 12 bases. This CDR3 spans 14 amino acids. CDR1 and CDR2 (germline): DFQATT, SNEGSKA (reference sequence). The CDR3 DNA sequence: TGCAGTGCTAGTCCCCCCGGGGGCTCCTACGAGCAGTACTTC. Translated, it gives CSASPPGGSYEQYF.

The chain joins TRBV25-1 to TRBJ1-5; 7 bases agree with TRBD1. The CDR3 has 14 amino acids. J was trimmed by 7 bases and V by 3 bases; bases with no gene match: 6. Germline CDR1 reads MGHDK; CDR2 reads SYGVNS. The CDR3 reads CASSDRGAGQPQHF. CDR3 DNA: TGTGCCAGCAGTGACAGGGGGGCCGGCCAGCCCCAGCATTTT.

This clonotype has more than one count but fewer than ten. V is TRBV6-6 and J is TRBJ2-7, with 7 positions matching TRBD2. The CDR3 sequence is 13 residues long. Germline CDR1 is MNHNY and CDR2 is SVGAGI (reference sequence). The V gene end was trimmed by 2 bases and the J gene end by 5 bases; junction bases not matched to a gene: 3. This chain's CDR3 is CASSYAGEDEQYF. CDR3 DNA: TGTGCCAGCAGTTACGCGGGAGAGGACGAGCAGTACTTC.